The clone carrying this TCR beta chain was detected once. This specimen belongs to a study of tumor and adjacent non-tumor tissue in lung cancer. For the study at large: Aged about 30 to 76 years, patients included under 13 men and a few women with stage I to III disease.

TCRbeta libraries were built with three rounds of nested PCR, modified from ARM-PCR. One entry per CDR3 protein, called by TCRdb with MiXCR from the multiplex PCR reads. The sample contains approximately 100,000 distinct CDR3 sequences, 60% to 80% of which appear only once. No cell sorting was done before RNA was extracted from the tissue. This non-tumor lung sample came from over 3 cm beyond the tumor edge. This clonotype originated in a man aged 25-45 years with non-small cell lung cancer. The material sequenced was distant non-tumor lung tissue.

The CDR3 coding sequence is TGTGCCATCAGTGAGGCCCCTATATGGGAGCAGTACTTC. Protein: CAISEAPIWEQYF. The chain recombines TRBV10-3 with TRBJ2-7; D is unresolved. The V end lost 2 bases, the J end lost 7 bases, and 12 bases lay between the germline ends. Germline values: CDR1 ENHRY, CDR2 SYGVKD. This CDR3 contains 13 residues.